The 15 T cell receptor beta chains reported below all come from one sample, sequenced in a study of Graves' ophthalmopathy and Graves' hyperthyroidism. RNA transcripts were the template, and TCR beta CDR3 regions were amplified from them. The library came from an HTBI-primed first-round RT-PCR and a second-round multiplex PCR. TCRdb itself ran the multiplex PCR reads through MiXCR, one entry per CDR3 protein. The sample contains about 660,000 distinct CDR3 sequences, approximately 39% of which appear only once. The sequencing sample was made of peripheral blood. These receptors all come from an adult man with Graves' ophthalmopathy.

In this sample, this clonotype turned up many times. This chain uses TRBV20-1 with TRBJ1-5; D is perhaps TRBD1 (5 bases). V lost 0 bases, J lost 2 bases, and 11 bases lay in between. Germline V gives CDR1 DFQATT, CDR2 SNEGSKA (reference sequence). This CDR3 has 15 residues. The CDR3 is CSARDPRDGNQPQHF. DNA of the CDR3: TGCAGTGCTAGAGACCCCAGGGACGGCAATCAGCCCCAGCATTTT.

This clonotype was seen repeatedly, ten times or more. This rearrangement joins TRBV2 to TRBJ2-5; D tentatively reads TRBD1 or TRBD2 (5 bases each). The V end lost 6 bases, the J end lost 5 bases, and 10 bases lay between the germline ends. This CDR3 is 12 amino acids long. CDR1 is SNHLY, CDR2 FYNNEI, per germline. Here the CDR3 reads CASRGREETQYF. The CDR3 region has the DNA TGTGCCAGCAGGGGCAGGGAGGAGACCCAGTACTTC. Full variable domain (outside the CDR3, taken from reference TRBV2 and TRBJ2-5): EPEVTQTPSHQVTQMGQEVILRCVPISNHLYFYWYRQILGQKVEFLVSFYNNEISEKSEIFDDQFSVERPDGSNFTLKIRSTKLEDSAMYFCASRGREETQYFGPGTRLLVL.

This clonotype occurred a few times. The chain carries TRBV28 and TRBJ1-2; D unclear. CDR1 MDHEN and CDR2 SYDVKM come from the germline V gene. There are 11 residues in the CDR3. Trimming pared 6 bases from V and 7 bases from J, leaving 9 bases between. This CDR3 is CASRRGFGYTF. In DNA form, the CDR3 reads TGTGCCAGCAGGCGAGGGTTTGGCTACACCTTC.

At least ten counts were recorded for this clonotype. V usage is TRBV20-1 and J usage is TRBJ1-6, with D unclear. V lost 2 bases, J lost 0 bases, and 5 bases lay in between. Germline loops: CDR1 DFQATT, CDR2 SNEGSKA (reference sequence). The CDR3 is 14 residues long. In DNA, the CDR3 is TGCAGTGCTAGAACGAGCTCCTATAATTCACCCCTCCACTTT. The encoded protein is CSARTSSYNSPLHF.

This rearrangement joins TRBV30 to TRBJ1-2; D call uncertain. V lost 5 bases, J lost 0 bases, and 7 bases lay in between. Germline CDR1 is GTSNPN and CDR2 is SVGIG (reference sequence). There are 12 residues in the CDR3. The CDR3: CAWEDANYGYTF. The CDR3 nucleotides are TGTGCCTGGGAAGACGCTAACTATGGCTACACCTTC.

The rearrangement joins TRBV10-3 to TRBJ2-5, with 7 bases identical to TRBD2. V dropped 7 bases and J dropped 2; count of bases not matched to a gene: 4. The length of the CDR3 is 13 residues. Germline CDR1 and CDR2: ENHRY and SYGVKD. CDR3 region: CAITQGLQETQYF. The CDR3 region has the DNA TGTGCCATCACGCAGGGACTACAAGAGACCCAGTACTTC.

The chain links TRBV15 to TRBJ2-3, with D perhaps matching TRBD1 (6 bases). The germline V gene has CDR1 LNHNV and CDR2 YYDKDF (reference sequence). Deletions cut 0 bases from V and 7 bases from J, with 11 bases between. This CDR3 region has 14 residues. The CDR3 loop reads CATSRDSDRNTQYF. CDR3 nucleotide sequence: TGTGCCACCAGCAGAGATTCGGACAGAAATACGCAGTATTTT.

The gene calls are TRBV7-2 and TRBJ2-2; D gene ambiguous. V lost 3 bases and J 1 base, leaving 12 bases between the germline ends. Germline CDR1 and CDR2: SGHTA and FQGNSA. The CDR3 contains 16 residues. The DNA for the CDR3 is TGTGCCAGCAGCTTCCCGTGGCTAGGGAACACCGGGGAGCTGTTTTTT. It specifies CASSFPWLGNTGELFF.

The sample holds a few counts of this clonotype. The chain carries TRBV4-1 and TRBJ1-1; 9 bases line up with TRBD1. The V segment lost 4 bases and the J segment 2 bases; nucleotides outside the gene matches: 11. The germline CDR1 and CDR2 sequences are MGHRA and YSYEKL. The length of the CDR3 is 17 residues. CDR3 DNA: TGCGCCAGCAGCCCTGCTTCCCGGGACAGGGTTAACACTGAAGCTTTCTTT. Its protein product is CASSPASRDRVNTEAFF.

The rearrangement uses TRBV7-9 and TRBJ2-2; 16 nucleotides agree with TRBD2. CDR3 length: 17 residues. Germline lookup yields CDR1 SEHNR and CDR2 FQNEAQ (reference sequence). V trimming: 2 bases; J trimming: 6 bases; junction bases outside the gene matches: 3. CDR3 coding DNA: TGTGCCAGCAGCTTACTGGGACTAGCGGGAGGGCCCGGGGAGCTGTTTTTT. It encodes CASSLLGLAGGPGELFF.

This clonotype was seen ten or more times. The chain carries TRBV19 and TRBJ1-2; 7 positions match TRBD1. The J segment lost 8 bases and the V segment lost 5 bases, leaving 5 bases of the junction unmatched. CDR1 and CDR2 (germline): LNHDA, SQIVND (reference sequence). The CDR3 is 12 residues long. The CDR3 spells CASSRGTVGYTF. CDR3 in DNA: TGTGCCAGTAGTCGCGGGACAGTCGGCTACACCTTC.

Worth noting for this clonotype: A clone one base away is much larger, so this may be a read error. This sequence joins TRBV9 and TRBJ1-1; D may be TRBD1 (5 bases). Between the trimmed V and J ends, which lost 3 bases and 7 bases, there was a span of 16 bases. The CDR3 is 14 residues long. CDR1 is SGDLS, CDR2 YYNGEE, per germline. CDR3 loop: CASSAGPPGGEAFF. CDR3 coding DNA: TGTGCCAGCAGCGCAGGGCCGCCTGGGGGTGAAGCTTTCTTT.

The gene calls are TRBV7-9 and TRBJ2-7, with TRBD2 identical over 12 bases. The ends lost 8 bases at V and 6 bases at J; junction bases unmatched: 14. The V gene's germline CDR1 is SEHNR and CDR2 FQNEAQ (reference sequence). The CDR3 is made up of 16 amino acids. CDR3 sequence reads: CASSLGASGGAGEQYF. The DNA of the CDR3 is TGTGCCAGCTCCCTAGGGGCTAGCGGGGGGGCAGGCGAGCAGTACTTC.

The V call is TRBV11-2, the J call TRBJ1-4, with D hard to call. V lost 4 bases to trimming and J lost 5 bases, with 17 bases between them. The CDR3 is made up of 16 amino acids. Germline values: CDR1 SGHAT, CDR2 FQNNGV. In DNA, the CDR3 is TGTGCCAGCAGCTCAGAGCGGGGTGTCTACAATGAAAAACTGTTTTTT. This translates into CASSSERGVYNEKLFF.

Of note for this clonotype: Given a much more abundant clone one base away, this may be a read error. The V gene is TRBV7-8, the J gene TRBJ1-5, with D hard to call. Germline V gives CDR1 SGHVS, CDR2 FQNEAQ. This CDR3 has 16 residues. For the CDR3, the DNA is TGTGCCGGCAGCTTAGTAGGCGGAGCTAGCAATCAGCCCCAGCATTTT. Residues: CAGSLVGGASNQPQHF.